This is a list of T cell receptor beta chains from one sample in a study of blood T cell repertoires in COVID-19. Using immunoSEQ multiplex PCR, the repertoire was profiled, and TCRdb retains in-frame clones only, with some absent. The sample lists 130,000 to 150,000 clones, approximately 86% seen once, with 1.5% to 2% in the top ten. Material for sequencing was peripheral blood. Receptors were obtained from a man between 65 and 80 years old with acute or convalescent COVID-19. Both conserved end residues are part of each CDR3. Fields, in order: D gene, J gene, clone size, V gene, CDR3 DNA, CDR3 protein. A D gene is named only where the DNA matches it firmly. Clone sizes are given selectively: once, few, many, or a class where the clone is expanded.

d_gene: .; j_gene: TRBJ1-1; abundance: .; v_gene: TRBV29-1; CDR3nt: TGCAGCGCCGAAACATTCATGAACACTGAAGCTTTCTTT; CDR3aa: CSAETFMNTEAFF
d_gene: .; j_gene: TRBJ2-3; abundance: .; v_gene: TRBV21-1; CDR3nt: TGTGCCAGCAGCCCTGGGGGCGGGAGCACAGATACGCAGTATTTT; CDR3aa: CASSPGGGSTDTQYF
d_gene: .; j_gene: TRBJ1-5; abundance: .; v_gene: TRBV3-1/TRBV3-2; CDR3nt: TGTGCCAGCAGCTCCCGGTATCAGCCCCAGCATTTT; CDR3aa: CASSSRYQPQHF
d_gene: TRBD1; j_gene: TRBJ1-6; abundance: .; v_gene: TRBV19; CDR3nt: TGTGCCAGTAGTTCCCGACAGGGGGCTAATTCACCCCTCCACTTT; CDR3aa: CASSSRQGANSPLHF
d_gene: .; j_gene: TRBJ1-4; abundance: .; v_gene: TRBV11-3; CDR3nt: TGTGCCAGCAGCCTTGGGGGGGCTGGGGACAAACTGTTTTTT; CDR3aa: CASSLGGAGDKLFF
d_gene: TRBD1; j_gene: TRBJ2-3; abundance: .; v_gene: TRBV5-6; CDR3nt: TGTGCCAGCAGCTCACAGGGGGCGTCGGGCACGCAGTATTTT; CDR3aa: CASSSQGASGTQYF
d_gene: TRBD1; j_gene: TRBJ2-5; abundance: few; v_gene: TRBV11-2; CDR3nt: TGTGCCAGCAGCTACGGGACAGGGGTCCAAGAGACCCAGTACTTC; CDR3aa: CASSYGTGVQETQYF
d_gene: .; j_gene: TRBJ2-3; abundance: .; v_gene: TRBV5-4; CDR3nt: TGTGCCAGCAGTCGCGAGTACTCCACAGATACGCAGTATTTT; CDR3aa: CASSREYSTDTQYF
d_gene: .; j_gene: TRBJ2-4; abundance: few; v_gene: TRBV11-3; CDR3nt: TGTGCCAGCAGCCCAGGGGAAACCAAAAACATTCAGTACTTC; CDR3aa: CASSPGETKNIQYF
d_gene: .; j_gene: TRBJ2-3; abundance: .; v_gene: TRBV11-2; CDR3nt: TGTGCCAGCAGCCCCCACACAGATACGCAGTATTTT; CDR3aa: CASSPHTDTQYF
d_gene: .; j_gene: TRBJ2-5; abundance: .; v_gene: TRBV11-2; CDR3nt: TGTGCCAGCAGAGTGGTCAGGTATAGGGAGACCCAGTACTTC; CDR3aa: CASRVVRYRETQYF
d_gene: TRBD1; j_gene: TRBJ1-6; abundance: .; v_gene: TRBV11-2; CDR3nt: TGTGCCAGCAGCGCGGGACGGGACAGCTCACCCCTCCACTTT; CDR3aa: CASSAGRDSSPLHF
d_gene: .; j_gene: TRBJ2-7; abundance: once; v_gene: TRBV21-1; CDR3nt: TGTGCCAGCAGCAAAGCAGTTTTCGACAGGGGATCAAGCGAGCAGTACTTC; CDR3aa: CASSKAVFDRGSSEQYF
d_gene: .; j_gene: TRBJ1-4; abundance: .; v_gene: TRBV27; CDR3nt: TGTGCCAGCCCGGGTAACGGTGAAAAACTGTTTTTT; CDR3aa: CASPGNGEKLFF
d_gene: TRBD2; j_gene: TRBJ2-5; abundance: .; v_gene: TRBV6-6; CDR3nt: TGTGCCAGCAGCCGACTAGCGGGGGGGGAACAAGAGACCCAGTACTTC; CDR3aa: CASSRLAGGEQETQYF
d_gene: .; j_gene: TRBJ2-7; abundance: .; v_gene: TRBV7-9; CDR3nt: TGTGCCAGCAGCTTTGAGGGTGGCTACGAGCAGTACTTC; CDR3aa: CASSFEGGYEQYF
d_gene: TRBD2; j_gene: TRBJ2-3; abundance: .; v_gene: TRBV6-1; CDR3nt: TGTGCCAGCAGTGAGGGGCTAGCGGAAGCCACAGATACGCAGTATTTT; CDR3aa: CASSEGLAEATDTQYF
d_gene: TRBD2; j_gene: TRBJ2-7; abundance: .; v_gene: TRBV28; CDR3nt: TGTGCCAGCAGTCCTCATACTAGCGGACCCTACGAGCAGTACTTC; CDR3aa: CASSPHTSGPYEQYF
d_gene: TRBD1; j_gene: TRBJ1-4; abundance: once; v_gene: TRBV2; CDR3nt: TGTGCCAGCAGTGAAGCTCCGGGACAGAATGAAAAACTGTTTTTT; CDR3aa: CASSEAPGQNEKLFF
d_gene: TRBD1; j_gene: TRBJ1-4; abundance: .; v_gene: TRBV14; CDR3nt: TGTGCCAGCAGCGCCCTGACAGGGTCTAATGAAAAACTGTTTTTT; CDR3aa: CASSALTGSNEKLFF
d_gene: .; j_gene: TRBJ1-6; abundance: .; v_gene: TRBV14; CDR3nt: TGTGCCAGCAGCCCTCAGGTGGGACACTATAATTCACCCCTCCACTTT; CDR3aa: CASSPQVGHYNSPLHF
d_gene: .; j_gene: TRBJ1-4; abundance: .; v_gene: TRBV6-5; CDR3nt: TGTGCCAGCAGCCAAGGGGGTCGAACTAATGAAAAACTGTTTTTT; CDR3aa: CASSQGGRTNEKLFF
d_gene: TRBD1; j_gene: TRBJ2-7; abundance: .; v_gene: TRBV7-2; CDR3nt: TGTGCCAGCAGCCCTCCGGGACAGGGATTTCCCTCGGGAGAGCAGTACTTC; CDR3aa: CASSPPGQGFPSGEQYF
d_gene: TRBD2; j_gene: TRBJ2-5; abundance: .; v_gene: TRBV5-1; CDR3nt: TGCGCCAGCAGCCAAGTGATAGCGGGGGACCAAGAGACCCAGTACTTC; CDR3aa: CASSQVIAGDQETQYF
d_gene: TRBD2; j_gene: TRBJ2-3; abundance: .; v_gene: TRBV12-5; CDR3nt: TGTGCTAGTGGTTTGGGGGCGGGGGGACTGGGAGATACGCAGTATTTT; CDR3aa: CASGLGAGGLGDTQYF
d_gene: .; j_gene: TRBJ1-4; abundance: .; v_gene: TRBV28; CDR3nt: TGTGCCAGCAGTTTACAGAATCGTGACATCCGTAATGAAAAACTGTTTTTT; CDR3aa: CASSLQNRDIRNEKLFF
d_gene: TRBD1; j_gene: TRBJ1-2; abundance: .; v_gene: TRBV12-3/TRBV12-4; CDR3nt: TGTGCCAGCAGCCGCGGGACAGGGTATGGCTACACCTTC; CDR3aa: CASSRGTGYGYTF
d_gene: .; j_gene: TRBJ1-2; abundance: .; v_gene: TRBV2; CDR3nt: TGTGCCAGCAGTGAATCACAGTTCAACTATGGCTACACCTTC; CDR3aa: CASSESQFNYGYTF
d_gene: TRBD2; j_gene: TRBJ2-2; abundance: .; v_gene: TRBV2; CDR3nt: TGTGCCAGCAGTACCGGGACTAGCGGGGTGGTCGGGGAGCTGTTTTTT; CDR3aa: CASSTGTSGVVGELFF
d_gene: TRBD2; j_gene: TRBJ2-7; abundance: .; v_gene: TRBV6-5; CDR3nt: TGTGCCAGCAGCTTAGCGGGGGGGCCGGACGAGCAGTACTTC; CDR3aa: CASSLAGGPDEQYF
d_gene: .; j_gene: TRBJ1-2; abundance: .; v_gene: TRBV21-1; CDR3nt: TGTGCCAGCAGCAAAGGCCCGACAGTCAACTATGGCTACACCTTC; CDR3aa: CASSKGPTVNYGYTF
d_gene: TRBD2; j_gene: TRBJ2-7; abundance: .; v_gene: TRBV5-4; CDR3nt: TGTGCCAGCAGCTTTCCGGGAGGCGAATCCTACGAGCAGTACTTC; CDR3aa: CASSFPGGESYEQYF
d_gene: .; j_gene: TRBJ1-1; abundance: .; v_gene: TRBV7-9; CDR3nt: TGTGCCAGCAGCTTAGCGTCAACGGGGAACACTGAAGCTTTCTTT; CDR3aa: CASSLASTGNTEAFF
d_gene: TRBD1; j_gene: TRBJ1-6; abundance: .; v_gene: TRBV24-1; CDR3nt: TGTGCCACCAGTGAGGACCGGGACAGGGATCGATCACCCCTCCACTTT; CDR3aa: CATSEDRDRDRSPLHF
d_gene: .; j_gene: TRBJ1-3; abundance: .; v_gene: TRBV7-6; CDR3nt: TGTGCCAGCAGCTTAGGCCAGGGAGGAGCTGGAAACACCATATATTTT; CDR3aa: CASSLGQGGAGNTIYF
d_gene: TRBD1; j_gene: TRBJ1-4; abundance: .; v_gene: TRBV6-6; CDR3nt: TGTGCCAGCAGCCTGGGGACAGGGGGAAATAATGAAAAACTGTTTTTT; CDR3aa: CASSLGTGGNNEKLFF
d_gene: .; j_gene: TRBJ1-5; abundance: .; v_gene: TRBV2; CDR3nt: TGTGCCAGCAGTGCAGGGAATGATCAGCCCCAGCATTTT; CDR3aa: CASSAGNDQPQHF
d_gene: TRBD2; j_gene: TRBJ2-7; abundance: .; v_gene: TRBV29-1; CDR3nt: TGCAGCGTTGCGTGGACCCCCGCGGGAGGCGAGCAGTACTTC; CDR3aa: CSVAWTPAGGEQYF
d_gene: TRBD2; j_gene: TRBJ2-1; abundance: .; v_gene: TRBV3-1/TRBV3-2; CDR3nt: TGTGCCAGCAGCCAAGAAGGACTAGCGGCGTACAATGAGCAGTTCTTC; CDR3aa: CASSQEGLAAYNEQFF
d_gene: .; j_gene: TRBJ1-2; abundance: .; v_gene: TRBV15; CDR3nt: TGTGCCACCAGCGAAGTGACGCGGTTGTCGTATGGCTACACCTTC; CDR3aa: CATSEVTRLSYGYTF
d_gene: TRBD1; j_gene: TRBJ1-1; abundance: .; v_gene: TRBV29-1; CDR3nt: TGCAGCGGAGGACAGGGAAGGACTGAAGCTTTCTTT; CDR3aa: CSGGQGRTEAFF
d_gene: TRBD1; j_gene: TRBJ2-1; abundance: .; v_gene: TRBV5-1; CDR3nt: TGCGCCAGCAGCCCGGGACAGGGGGCCTACAATGAGCAGTTCTTC; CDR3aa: CASSPGQGAYNEQFF
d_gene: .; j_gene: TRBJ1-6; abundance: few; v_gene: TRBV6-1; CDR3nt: TGTGCCAGCAGTGAGCAGGGTCAGTGGGATTCACCCCTCCACTTT; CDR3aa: CASSEQGQWDSPLHF
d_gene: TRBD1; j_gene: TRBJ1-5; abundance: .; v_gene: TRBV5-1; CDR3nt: TGCGCCAGCAGCCCCGGACAGGACGGTCAGCCCCAGCATTTT; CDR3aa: CASSPGQDGQPQHF
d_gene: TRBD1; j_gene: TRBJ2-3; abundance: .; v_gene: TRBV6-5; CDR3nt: TGTGCCAGCAGCCGAGACAGGGAGCTTGCAGATACGCAGTATTTT; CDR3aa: CASSRDRELADTQYF
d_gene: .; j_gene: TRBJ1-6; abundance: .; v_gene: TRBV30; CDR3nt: TGTGCCTGGAGTGGGCAGGGCATAAGTAATTCACCCCTCCACTTT; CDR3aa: CAWSGQGISNSPLHF
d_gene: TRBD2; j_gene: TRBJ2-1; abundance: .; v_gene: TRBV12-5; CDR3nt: TGTGCTAGTGGTACCAGACTAGCGGCTGAGCAGTTCTTC; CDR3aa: CASGTRLAAEQFF
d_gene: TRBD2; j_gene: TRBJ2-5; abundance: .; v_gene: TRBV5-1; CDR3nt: TGCGCCAGCAGCTTGTCTAGCGGGGGGCGACTAGAGACCCAGTACTTC; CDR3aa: CASSLSSGGRLETQYF
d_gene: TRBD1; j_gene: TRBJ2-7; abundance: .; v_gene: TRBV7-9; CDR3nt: TGTGCCAGCAGCTTAGCTAGGGACAGCTACGTGTACTTC; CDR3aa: CASSLARDSYVYF
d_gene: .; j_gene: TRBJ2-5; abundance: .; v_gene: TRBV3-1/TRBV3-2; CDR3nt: TGTGCCAGCAGCCAAGAACCGGGTTGGGAGACCCAGTACTTC; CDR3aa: CASSQEPGWETQYF